This TCR beta chain was sequenced for a study of blood T cells in healthy people across ages. Turning to the study itself: About one barcoded beta molecule was captured per two T cells (by template switching).

Combining a sample-barcoded 5' primer with a J-beta primer mix, a second PCR ran for roughly 7 to 12 cycles. TCRdb called the 5' RACE reads again in MiXCR, with one record for every CDR3 protein. The data contain around 800,000 distinct CDR3 sequences, approximately 24% of them singletons. V lost 6 bases to trimming and J lost 3 bases, with 14 bases between them. The CDR3 consists of 14 residues. Per germline, CDR1 SGHTA and CDR2 FQGNSA. These data were likewise used in another study, on T cells of mothers and their children.

The chain combines TRBV7-2 with TRBJ1-1, with unresolved D. The source material was blood. The sequence came from a boy between 10 and 17 years old in good health. The DNA for the CDR3 is TGTGCCAGCAGTAAGACGGGCCCGCACACTGAAGCTTTCTTT. Translation: CASSKTGPHTEAFF.